Listed below are T cell receptor beta chains from one sample, sequenced in a study of Tregs in tolerant kidney transplant recipients. Clones were read by immunoSEQ multiplex PCR, and TCRdb kept only the in-frame ones, dropping some. The data hold 54,000 or so clones, with 91% observed a single time. This material consisted of CD8+ T cells from blood (PBMCs), taken 24 months after the transplant. These receptors originate from a human patient who received a combined kidney and bone marrow transplant. The T cells may come from the graft donor. The CDR3 runs from the conserved cysteine through the conserved F or W. A D gene is named only where the DNA matches it firmly.

cdr3_length j_call d_call v_call cdr3_aa
15 TRBJ2-7 NA TRBV7-9 CASSSPGRGGDEQYF
13 TRBJ1-2 TRBD1 TRBV19 CASSVGQGRGYTF
15 TRBJ1-6 TRBD1 TRBV28 CASDRDSSYNSPLHF
14 TRBJ1-5 NA TRBV4-3 CASSQVQGFQPQHF
13 TRBJ2-7 NA TRBV4-1 CASSHGGAYEQYF
12 TRBJ2-7 TRBD1 TRBV5-1 CASSSTGDEQYF
14 TRBJ1-2 TRBD1 TRBV9 CASSRPGQLYGYTF
15 TRBJ2-1 TRBD2 TRBV19 CASSISGGAFYEQFF
15 TRBJ2-1 NA TRBV4-1 CASSHQGMGANEQFF
15 TRBJ2-3 NA TRBV5-1 CASSFEGGRTDTQYF
16 TRBJ1-1 NA TRBV19 CAGSLSTAYMNTEAFF
12 TRBJ1-2 NA TRBV5-1 CASTDGVYGYTF
17 TRBJ1-2 TRBD1 TRBV11-3 CASSLTSAFQGGYGYTF
16 TRBJ1-1 TRBD1 TRBV6-5 CASSSQGTGLSTEAFF
14 TRBJ1-1 NA TRBV27 CASSPPGEHTEAFF
13 TRBJ1-6 NA TRBV6-5 CASSYGGISPLHF
14 TRBJ2-1 TRBD1 TRBV7-6 CASSQWTGGDEQFF
17 TRBJ2-1 TRBD2 TRBV4-3 CASSPRLAGGLYNEQFF
16 TRBJ2-1 TRBD2 TRBV9 CASSTQLAGSYNEQFF
16 TRBJ2-3 NA TRBV7-6 CASSLGNPTETDTQYF
15 TRBJ2-3 TRBD2 TRBV7-3 CASARLAGYTDTQYF
15 TRBJ2-1 TRBD1 TRBV7-8 CASSPPGGYYNEQLF
15 TRBJ2-7 TRBD2 TRBV19 CASSIGLAATYEQYF
15 TRBJ2-3 NA TRBV4-3 CASSPLGTDTDTQYF
15 TRBJ2-7 TRBD2 TRBV13 CAIRKKTSVSYEQYF
13 TRBJ1-5 TRBD1 TRBV30 CAADRGGNQPQHF
16 TRBJ1-2 TRBD1 TRBV9 CASSVLPGQDNYGYTF
14 TRBJ2-3 NA TRBV1 CTSTLAGGSDTQYF
13 TRBJ2-7 TRBD1 TRBV5-4 CASSSGTAYEQYF
15 TRBJ2-7 NA TRBV7-9 CASSLSARSSYEQYF
16 TRBJ2-7 NA TRBV6-5 CASSFSSGFLSYEQYF
14 TRBJ2-2 NA TRBV7-2 CASSLELGTGELFF
15 TRBJ2-1 NA TRBV9 CASSAYWGAYNEQFF
16 TRBJ2-5 TRBD1 TRBV7-8 CASSSITGQGRETQYF
12 TRBJ2-7 TRBD1 TRBV30 CAWGQGLDEQYF
15 TRBJ2-7 NA TRBV4-3 CASSQASGLSYEQYF
15 TRBJ2-1 TRBD1 TRBV27 CASSPGTARNNEQFF
11 TRBJ1-2 NA TRBV7-9 CASSFGYGYTF
15 TRBJ2-7 NA TRBV5-8 CASSLSRGTSYEQYF
15 TRBJ1-1 NA TRBV4-2 CASSQTAGVNTEAFF
16 TRBJ2-2 TRBD2 TRBV27 CASSFRLASGTGELFF
17 TRBJ2-4 TRBD1 TRBV10-1 CAVNPGGTVLAKNIQYF
16 TRBJ2-2 NA TRBV7-4 CASSLRERTNTGELFF
19 TRBJ2-5 TRBD2 TRBV27 CASSLGLAGGIGPKETQYF
14 TRBJ2-7 NA TRBV5-5 CASSWAQGSYEQYF
18 TRBJ2-6 NA TRBV21-1 CASRSQLLQQSRANVLTF
18 TRBJ2-2 TRBD1 TRBV4-3 CASSQDTVAGGEAGELFF
14 TRBJ2-7 NA TRBV25-1 CASSNSGGFYEQYF
15 TRBJ2-5 TRBD1 TRBV2 CASTTGQGVSETQYF
12 TRBJ2-7 NA TRBV6-1 CASKEALVEQYF
12 TRBJ2-2 NA TRBV6-1 CASSELQEELFF
15 TRBJ2-7 NA TRBV2 CASSDYPVGAYEQYF
15 TRBJ1-1 TRBD1 TRBV11-2 CASSPLSGGNTEAFF
12 TRBJ2-2 NA TRBV5-1 CASSPNTGELFF
16 TRBJ2-3 TRBD2 TRBV5-1 CASSPGLAGHTDTQYF